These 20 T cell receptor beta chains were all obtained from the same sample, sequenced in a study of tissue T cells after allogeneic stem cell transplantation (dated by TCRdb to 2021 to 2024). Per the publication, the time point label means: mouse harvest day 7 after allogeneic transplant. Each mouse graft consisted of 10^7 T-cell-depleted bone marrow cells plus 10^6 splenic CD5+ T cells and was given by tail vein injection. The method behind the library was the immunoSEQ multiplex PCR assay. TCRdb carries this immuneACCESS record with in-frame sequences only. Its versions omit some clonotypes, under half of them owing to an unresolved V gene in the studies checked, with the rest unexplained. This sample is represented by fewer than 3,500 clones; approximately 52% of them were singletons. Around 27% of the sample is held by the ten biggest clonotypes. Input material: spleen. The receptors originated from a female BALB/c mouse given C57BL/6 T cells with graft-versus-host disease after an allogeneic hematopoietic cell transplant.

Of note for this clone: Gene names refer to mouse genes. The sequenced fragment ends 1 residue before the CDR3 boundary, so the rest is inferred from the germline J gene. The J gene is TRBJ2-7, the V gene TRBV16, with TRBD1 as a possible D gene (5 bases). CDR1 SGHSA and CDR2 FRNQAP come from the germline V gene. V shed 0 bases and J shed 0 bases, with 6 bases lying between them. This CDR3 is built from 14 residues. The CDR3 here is CASSLEGDSYEQYF. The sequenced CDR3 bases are TGTGCAAGCAGCTTAGAAGGGGACTCCTATGAACAGTAC.

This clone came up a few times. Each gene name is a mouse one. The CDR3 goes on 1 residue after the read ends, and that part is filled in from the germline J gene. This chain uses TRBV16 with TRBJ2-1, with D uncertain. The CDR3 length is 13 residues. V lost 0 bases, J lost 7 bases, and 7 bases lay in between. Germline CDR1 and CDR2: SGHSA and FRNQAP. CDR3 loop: CASSLDPGAEQFF. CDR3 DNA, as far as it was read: TGTGCAAGCAGCTTAGATCCCGGGGCTGAGCAGTTC.

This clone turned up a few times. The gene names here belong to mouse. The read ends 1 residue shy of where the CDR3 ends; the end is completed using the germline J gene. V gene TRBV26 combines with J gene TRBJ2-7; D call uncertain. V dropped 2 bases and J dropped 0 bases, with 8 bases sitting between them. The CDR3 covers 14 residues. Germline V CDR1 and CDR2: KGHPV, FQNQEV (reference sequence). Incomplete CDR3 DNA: TGTGCCAGCAGTCTGGAGCGGGGCTCCTATGAACAGTAC. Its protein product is CASSLERGSYEQY. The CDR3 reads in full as CASSLERGSYEQYF.

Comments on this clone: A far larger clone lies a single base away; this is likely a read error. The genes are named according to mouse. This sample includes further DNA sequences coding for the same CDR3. The CDR3 sequence is CASSSGQGTNERLFF. The sequenced part of the CDR3 DNA is TGTGCCAGCAGCTCGGGGCAGGGGACCAACGAAAGATTATTT. The V call is TRBV3, the J call TRBJ1-4; maybe TRBD1 (6 bases). The CDR3 end lies 1 residue beyond the end of the read and is filled in from the germline J gene. The V end lost 4 bases, the J end lost 3 bases, and 12 bases lay between the germline ends. CDR3 length: 15 amino acids. Germline lookup yields CDR1 SNHLY and CDR2 FYNGKV (reference sequence).

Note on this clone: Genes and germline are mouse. The CDR3: CASSWDKSNERLFF. The sequenced part of the CDR3 DNA is TGTGCCAGCTCTTGGGACAAATCCAACGAAAGATTATTT. The rearrangement joins TRBV12-1 to TRBJ1-4, with a possible D match to TRBD1 (6 bases). With the read ending 1 residue before the CDR3 end, the germline J gene is used to fill in that end. V was pared by 3 bases and J by 2 bases, with 9 bases between. The CDR3 spans 14 residues. Germline loops: CDR1 SGHSN, CDR2 HYEKVE.

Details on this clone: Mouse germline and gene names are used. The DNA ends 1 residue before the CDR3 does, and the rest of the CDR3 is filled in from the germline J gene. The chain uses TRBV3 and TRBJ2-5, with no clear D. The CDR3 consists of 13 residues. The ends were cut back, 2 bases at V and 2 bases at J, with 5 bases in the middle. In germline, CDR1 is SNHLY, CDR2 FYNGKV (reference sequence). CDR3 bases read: TGTGCCAGCAGCTTACTCGGCCAAGACACCCAGTAC. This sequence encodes CASSLLGQDTQY. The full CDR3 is CASSLLGQDTQYF. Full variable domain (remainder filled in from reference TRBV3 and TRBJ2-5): GPKVLQIPSHQIIDMGQMVTLNCDPVSNHLYFYWYKQILGQQMEFLVNFYNGKVMEKSKLFKDQFSVERPDGSYFTLKIQPTALEDSAVYFCASSLLGQDTQYFGPGTRLLVL.

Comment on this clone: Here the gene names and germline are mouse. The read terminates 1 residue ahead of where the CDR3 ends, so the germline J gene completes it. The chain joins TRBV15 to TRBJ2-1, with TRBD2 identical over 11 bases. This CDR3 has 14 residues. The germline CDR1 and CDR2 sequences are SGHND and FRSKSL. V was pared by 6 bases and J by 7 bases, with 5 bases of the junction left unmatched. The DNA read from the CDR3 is TGTGCCAGCAGCGACTGGGGGGGGCGAGCTGAGCAGTTC. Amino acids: CASSDWGGRAEQF. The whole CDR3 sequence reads CASSDWGGRAEQFF.

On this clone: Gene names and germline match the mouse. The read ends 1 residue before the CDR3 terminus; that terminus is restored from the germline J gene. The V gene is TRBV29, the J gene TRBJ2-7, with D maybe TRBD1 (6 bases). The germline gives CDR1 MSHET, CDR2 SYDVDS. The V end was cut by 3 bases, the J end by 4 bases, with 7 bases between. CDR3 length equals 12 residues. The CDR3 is CASSLGQYEQYF. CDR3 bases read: TGTGCTAGCAGTTTGGGACAATATGAACAGTAC.

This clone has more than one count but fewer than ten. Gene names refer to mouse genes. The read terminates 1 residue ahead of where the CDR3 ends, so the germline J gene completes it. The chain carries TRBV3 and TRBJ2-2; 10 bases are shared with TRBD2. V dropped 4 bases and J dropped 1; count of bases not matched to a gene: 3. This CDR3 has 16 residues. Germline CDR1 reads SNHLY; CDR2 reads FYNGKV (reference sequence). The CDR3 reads CASSWTGGLNTGQLYF. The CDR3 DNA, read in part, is TGTGCCAGCAGCTGGACTGGGGGATTAAACACCGGGCAGCTCTAC. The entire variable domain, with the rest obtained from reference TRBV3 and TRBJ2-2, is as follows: GPKVLQIPSHQIIDMGQMVTLNCDPVSNHLYFYWYKQILGQQMEFLVNFYNGKVMEKSKLFKDQFSVERPDGSYFTLKIQPTALEDSAVYFCASSWTGGLNTGQLYFGEGSKLTVL.

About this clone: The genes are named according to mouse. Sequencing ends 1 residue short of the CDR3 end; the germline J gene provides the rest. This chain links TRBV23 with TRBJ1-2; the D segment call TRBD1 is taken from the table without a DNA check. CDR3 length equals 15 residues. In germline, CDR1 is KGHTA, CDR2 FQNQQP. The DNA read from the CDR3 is TGCTCCAGCAGTCAAATGGGACAGACAAACTCCGACTACACC. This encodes CSSSQMGQTNSDYT. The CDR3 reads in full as CSSSQMGQTNSDYTF.

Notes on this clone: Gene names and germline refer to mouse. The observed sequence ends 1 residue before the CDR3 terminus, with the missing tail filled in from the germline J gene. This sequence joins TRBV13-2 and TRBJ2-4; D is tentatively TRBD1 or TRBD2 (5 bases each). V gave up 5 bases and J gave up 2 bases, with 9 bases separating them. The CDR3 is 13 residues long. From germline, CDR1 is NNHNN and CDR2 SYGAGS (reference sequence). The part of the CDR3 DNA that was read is TGTGCCAGCGGCCCGGGACCTCAAAACACCTTGTAC. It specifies CASGPGPQNTLY. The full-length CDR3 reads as CASGPGPQNTLYF.

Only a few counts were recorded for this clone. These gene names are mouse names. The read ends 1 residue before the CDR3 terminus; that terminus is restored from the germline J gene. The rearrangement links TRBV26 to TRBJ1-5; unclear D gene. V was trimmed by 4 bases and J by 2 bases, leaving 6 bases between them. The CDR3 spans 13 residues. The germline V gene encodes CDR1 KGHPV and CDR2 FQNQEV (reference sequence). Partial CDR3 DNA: TGTGCCAGCAGTCCAGCATACAACCAGGCTCCGCTT. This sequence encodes CASSPAYNQAPL. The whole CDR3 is CASSPAYNQAPLF.

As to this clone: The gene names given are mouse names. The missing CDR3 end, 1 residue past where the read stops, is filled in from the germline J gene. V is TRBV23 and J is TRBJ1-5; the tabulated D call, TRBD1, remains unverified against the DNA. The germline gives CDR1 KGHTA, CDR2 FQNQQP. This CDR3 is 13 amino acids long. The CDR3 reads CSSSPTGLQAPLF. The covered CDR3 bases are TGCTCCAGCAGTCCGACAGGTCTTCAGGCTCCGCTT.

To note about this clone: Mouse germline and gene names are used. Incomplete CDR3 DNA: TGTGCCAGACAGAACACAGAAGTCTTC. Protein sequence: CARQNTEVF. The CDR3, in full, reads CARQNTEVFF. The chain couples TRBV4 to TRBJ1-1; D is unclear. Read sequence stops 1 residue before the CDR3 end, and the germline J gene provides the missing end. The ends were cut back, 9 bases at V and 0 bases at J, with 2 bases in the middle. This CDR3 comprises 10 residues. Germline V gene data show CDR1 as LGHDT and CDR2 as YNNKQL (reference sequence).

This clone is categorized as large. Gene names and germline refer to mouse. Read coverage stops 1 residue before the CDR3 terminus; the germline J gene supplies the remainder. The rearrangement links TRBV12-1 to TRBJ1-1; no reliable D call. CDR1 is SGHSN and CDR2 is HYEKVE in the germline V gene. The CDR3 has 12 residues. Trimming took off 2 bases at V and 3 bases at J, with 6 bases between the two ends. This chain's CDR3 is CASSRGDTEVFF. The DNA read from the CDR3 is TGTGCCAGCTCTCGCGGGGACACAGAAGTCTTC.

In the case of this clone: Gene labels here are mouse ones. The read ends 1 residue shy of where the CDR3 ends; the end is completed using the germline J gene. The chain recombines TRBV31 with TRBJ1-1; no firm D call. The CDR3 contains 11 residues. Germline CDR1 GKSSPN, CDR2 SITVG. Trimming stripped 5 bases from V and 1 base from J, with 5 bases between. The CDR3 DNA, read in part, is TGTGCCTGGGATCTAAACACAGAAGTCTTC. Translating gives CAWDLNTEVF. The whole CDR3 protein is CAWDLNTEVFF.

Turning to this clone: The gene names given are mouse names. The CDR3 bases that were read are TGTGCCAGCAGACAGGATTCTGGAAATACGCTCTAT. It encodes CASRQDSGNTLY. In full, the CDR3 reads CASRQDSGNTLYF. This chain joins TRBV13-1 and TRBJ1-3, with D maybe TRBD1 (5 bases). The observed sequence ends 1 residue before the CDR3 terminus, with the missing tail filled in from the germline J gene. The germline CDR1 and CDR2 sequences are NSHNY and SYGAGN. Trimming left V 5 bases short and J 0 bases short, with 6 bases between. CDR3 length: 13 residues.

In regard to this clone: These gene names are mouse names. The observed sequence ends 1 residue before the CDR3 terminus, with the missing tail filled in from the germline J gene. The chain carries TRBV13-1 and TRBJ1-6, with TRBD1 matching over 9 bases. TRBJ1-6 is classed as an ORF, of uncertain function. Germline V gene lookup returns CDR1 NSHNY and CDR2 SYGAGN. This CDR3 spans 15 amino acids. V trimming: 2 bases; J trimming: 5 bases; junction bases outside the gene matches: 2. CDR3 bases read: TGTGCCAGCAGTGAAGGGGACAGGGATAATTCGCCCCTCTAC. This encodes CASSEGDRDNSPLY. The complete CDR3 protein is CASSEGDRDNSPLYF.

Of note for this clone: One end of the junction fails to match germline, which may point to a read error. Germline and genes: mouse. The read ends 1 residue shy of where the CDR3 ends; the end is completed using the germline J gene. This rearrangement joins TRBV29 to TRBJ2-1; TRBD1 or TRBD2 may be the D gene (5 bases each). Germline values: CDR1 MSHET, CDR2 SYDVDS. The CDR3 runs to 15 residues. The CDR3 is CASNLGATNYAEQFF. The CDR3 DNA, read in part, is TGTGCTAGCAATTTAGGGGCAACGAACTATGCTGAGCAGTTC.

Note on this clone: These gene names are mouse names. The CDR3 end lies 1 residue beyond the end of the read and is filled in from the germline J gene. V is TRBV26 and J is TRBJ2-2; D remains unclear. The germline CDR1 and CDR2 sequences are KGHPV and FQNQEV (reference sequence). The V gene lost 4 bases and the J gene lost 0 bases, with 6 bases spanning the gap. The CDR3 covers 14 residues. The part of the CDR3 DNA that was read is TGTGCCAGCAGTCCGACACCAAACACCGGGCAGCTCTAC. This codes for CASSPTPNTGQLY. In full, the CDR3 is CASSPTPNTGQLYF. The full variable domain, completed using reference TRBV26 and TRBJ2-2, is NSKVIQTPRYLVKGQGQKAKMRCIPEKGHPVVFWYQQNKNNEFKFLINFQNQEVLQQIDMTEKRFSAECPSNSPCSLEIQSSEAGDSALYLCASSPTPNTGQLYFGEGSKLTVL.